Shown below are 27 T cell receptor beta chains from a single sample sequenced in a study of blood T cell repertoires in COVID-19. Using immunoSEQ multiplex PCR, the repertoire was profiled, and TCRdb retains in-frame clones only, with some absent. The table records some 360,000 clones, 88% of them present only once. The specimen sequenced was PBMCs or T cells enriched from blood (not recorded which). The receptors here all came from a young woman who had been exposed to COVID-19.

The chain uses TRBV14 and TRBJ2-7, with a weak D call TRBD1 (5 bases). The CDR3 has 15 residues. V lost 4 bases, J lost 5 bases, and 18 bases lay in between. Germline V gives CDR1 SGHDN, CDR2 FVKESK. The CDR3 protein is CASSLEAKGFDEQYF. The CDR3 region has the DNA TGTGCCAGCAGCCTTGAGGCGAAGGGGTTCGACGAGCAGTACTTC.

The rearrangement links TRBV15 to TRBJ1-3; unclear D gene. This CDR3 has 17 amino acids. In germline, CDR1 is LNHNV, CDR2 YYDKDF (reference sequence). Trimming removed 0 bases at V and 0 bases at J, with 12 bases between. CDR3 residues: CATSRDLPYSSGNTIYF. CDR3 nucleotides: TGTGCCACCAGCAGAGATTTACCCTACAGCTCTGGAAACACCATATATTTT.

In regard to this clone: This sample includes further DNA sequences coding for the same CDR3. The rearrangement uses TRBV18 and TRBJ2-3; tentative D call: TRBD2 (5 bases). This CDR3 is built from 14 residues. Germline lookup yields CDR1 KGHSH and CDR2 LQKENI. Trimming shortened V by 2 bases and J by 1 base, and 7 bases separated the two germline ends. The CDR3 coding sequence is TGTGCCAGCTCACCAAATAGCGGCACAGATACGCAGTATTTT. The encoded protein is CASSPNSGTDTQYF.

The chain uses TRBV9 and TRBJ1-4; 7 bases line up with TRBD1. Germline CDR1 is SGDLS and CDR2 is YYNGEE. The CDR3 runs to 16 residues. V trimming: 1 base; J trimming: 2 bases; junction bases outside the gene matches: 5. In DNA form, the CDR3 reads TGTGCCAGCAGCGTATTTACAGGGGTGACTAATGAAAAACTGTTTTTT. It yields the protein CASSVFTGVTNEKLFF.

The chain uses TRBV3-1 (or the pseudogene TRBV3-2) and TRBJ2-2; 7 bases are a match to TRBD2. The CDR3 length is 13 residues. Germline lookup yields CDR1 LGHDT and CDR2 YNNKEL (reference sequence). V shed 7 bases and J 6 bases; nucleotides not matched to a gene: 5. For the CDR3, the DNA is TGTGCCAGCACATTCCGGGGGGCCGGGGAGCTGTTTTTT. Its translation is CASTFRGAGELFF.

The V call is TRBV28, the J call TRBJ1-3, with D tentatively TRBD1 (5 bases). V shed 5 bases and J shed 0 bases, with 8 bases lying between them. The germline V gene has CDR1 MDHEN and CDR2 SYDVKM. This CDR3 is built from 14 residues. CDR3 sequence reads: CASSLRGSGNTIYF. The CDR3, as DNA: TGTGCCAGCAGTCTAAGGGGCTCTGGAAACACCATATATTTT.

The CDR3 DNA reads as TGTGCCAGCAGTTTACCTCGTCAGGGGACCTTAGCTAACTATGGCTACACCTTC. Translating gives CASSLPRQGTLANYGYTF. V and J are TRBV28 and TRBJ1-2; D may be TRBD1 (6 bases). Trimming shortened V by 2 bases and J by 0 bases, and 19 bases separated the two germline ends. CDR3 length: 18 amino acids. Germline V gene data show CDR1 as MDHEN and CDR2 as SYDVKM.

This clone has just a few counts. V gene TRBV23-1 combines with J gene TRBJ2-7; 8 positions agree with TRBD1. TRBV23-1 is flagged as an ORF with uncertain function. V was pared by 5 bases and J by 6 bases, with 6 bases of the junction left unmatched. This CDR3 spans 13 amino acids. CDR3 nucleotide sequence: TGCGCCAGCAGTAGGACAGGGTCAGGCGAGCAGTACTTC. Translation gives CASSRTGSGEQYF.

The rearrangement links TRBV2 to TRBJ1-6, with TRBD1 matching over 8 bases. CDR3 size: 16 residues. Germline CDR1 and CDR2: SNHLY and FYNNEI. Trimming cost V 2 bases and J 10 bases; bases outside gene matches: 10. CDR3 coding DNA: TGTGCCAGCAGTGAACTGGGGACAGGAGGGTCATCACCCCTCCACTTT. Its translation: CASSELGTGGSSPLHF.

The chain has TRBV5-6 and TRBJ2-1; D is possibly TRBD1 (6 bases). This CDR3 is 15 amino acids long. Germline CDR1 SGHDT, CDR2 YYEEEE. Trimming stripped 5 bases from V and 6 bases from J, with 18 bases between. The CDR3 DNA reads as TGTGCCAGCAGGCGAGGCGGCCAGGGGACCAATGAGCAGTTCTTC. This encodes CASRRGGQGTNEQFF.

The V gene is TRBV4-1, the J gene TRBJ1-6; tentatively, D is TRBD1 (5 bases). The germline V gene encodes CDR1 MGHRA and CDR2 YSYEKL. The CDR3 loop spans 15 amino acids. Deletions cut 1 base from V and 10 bases from J, with 14 bases between. The CDR3 sequence: CASSQGWGGESPLHF. The CDR3 DNA follows: TGCGCCAGCAGCCAAGGCTGGGGGGGAGAATCACCCCTCCACTTT.

The chain joins TRBV30 to TRBJ2-7; possibly TRBD1 for D (5 bases). Germline V CDR1 and CDR2: GTSNPN, SVGIG (reference sequence). With 4 bases removed from V and 0 bases from J, the gap between germline ends came to 13 bases. This CDR3 has 14 amino acids. The CDR3 loop is CAWKDKGDSYEQYF. CDR3 bases: TGTGCCTGGAAGGACAAAGGCGACTCCTACGAGCAGTACTTC.

The chain has TRBV25-1 and TRBJ1-1, with TRBD1 matching 7 bases. V was clipped by 6 bases and J by 11 bases; unmatched bases: 9. Germline CDR1 and CDR2: MGHDK and SYGVNS. The CDR3 consists of 12 residues. In nucleotides, the CDR3 is TGTGCCAGCAGGTGGACCGGGACAGCGGCTTTCTTT. Its protein product is CASRWTGTAAFF.

This chain links TRBV29-1 with TRBJ2-3, with 7 bases matching TRBD2. Germline CDR1 is SQVTM and CDR2 is ANQGSEA. V was clipped by 7 bases and J by 4 bases; unmatched bases: 8. The CDR3 has 13 amino acids. CDR3 protein: CSAEAGDADTQYF. CDR3 nucleotide sequence: TGCAGCGCCGAGGCGGGAGATGCAGATACGCAGTATTTT.

This clone was seen more than once but under ten times. The chain is built from TRBV20-1 and TRBJ2-2; 11 bases are a match to TRBD2. The J segment lost 6 bases and the V segment lost 3 bases, leaving 3 bases of the junction unmatched. The germline CDR1 and CDR2 sequences are DFQATT and SNEGSKA (reference sequence). This CDR3 has 14 amino acids. The CDR3 is CSASRLAGSGELFF. The CDR3, as DNA: TGCAGTGCTAGTCGACTAGCGGGATCCGGGGAGCTGTTTTTT.

This sequence joins TRBV28 and TRBJ1-2, with 7 bases lining up with TRBD1. Trimming took 4 bases from V and 4 from J; bases not matched to a gene: 6. From germline, CDR1 is MDHEN and CDR2 SYDVKM. The CDR3 covers 14 residues. CDR3 sequence (DNA): TGTGCCAGCAGTTCAGGGGGAGATTCCTATGGCTACACCTTC. Translation: CASSSGGDSYGYTF.

In its sample, this clone was seen once. This sequence joins TRBV5-1 and TRBJ1-2, with 8 bases that match TRBD1. V was pared by 4 bases and J by 0 bases, with 2 bases of the junction left unmatched. Looked up from germline, CDR1 is SGHRS and CDR2 is YFSETQ. The CDR3 is 14 residues long. The CDR3 region has the DNA TGCGCCAGCAGCCCCAGGGGGCCTAACTATGGCTACACCTTC. As protein: CASSPRGPNYGYTF.

The chain links TRBV27 to TRBJ2-1, with TRBD1 identical over 8 bases. The CDR3 has 14 residues. Germline CDR1 and CDR2: MNHEY and SMNVEV (reference sequence). The V gene end was trimmed by 1 base and the J gene end by 13 bases; junction bases not matched to a gene: 9. As DNA, the CDR3 is TGTGCCAGCAGTTTATATGGACAGGGAGCCTCCCAGTTCTTC. Translating it yields CASSLYGQGASQFF.

This clone has only a few counts. The CDR3 bases are TGCGCCAGCAGTGAGTCGGGCAGCGGGGGTTTCTCTGGGGCCAACGTCCTGACTTTC. It codes for CASSESGSGGFSGANVLTF. The chain joins TRBV10-2 to TRBJ2-6; 8 bases are a match to TRBD2. The CDR3 loop spans 19 amino acids. V shed 0 bases, J shed 0 bases, and the junction held 7 bases outside the gene matches. Germline loops: CDR1 WSHSY, CDR2 SAAADI.

The V and J genes are TRBV15 and TRBJ1-1, with 7 bases fitting TRBD1. V shed 6 bases and J 0 bases; nucleotides not matched to a gene: 4. The CDR3 covers 14 residues. Germline-derived CDR1 and CDR2 are LNHNV and YYDKDF (reference sequence). CDR3 sequence (DNA): TGTGCCACCAGACTACAGGGGATGAACACTGAAGCTTTCTTT. Protein sequence: CATRLQGMNTEAFF.

This clone has a handful of counts. The V call is TRBV6-5, the J call TRBJ1-3; 7 nucleotides line up with TRBD1. Unmatched junction bases numbered 8, after V lost 5 bases and J lost 4 bases. This CDR3 comprises 15 residues. From germline, CDR1 is MNHEY and CDR2 SVGAGI. The CDR3 sequence: CASSLTGNSGNTIYF. CDR3 DNA: TGTGCCAGCAGTCTGACAGGGAATTCCGGAAACACCATATATTTT.

V and J are TRBV11-2 and TRBJ2-2, with a possible D match to TRBD2 (6 bases). This CDR3 is built from 14 residues. Germline CDR1 is SGHAT and CDR2 is FQNNGV. Trimming stripped 11 bases from V and 1 base from J, with 14 bases between. CDR3 in amino acids: CAGGSSGNTGELFF. CDR3 in DNA: TGTGCCGGCGGAAGTAGCGGGAACACCGGGGAGCTGTTTTTT.

CDR3 nucleotides: TGTGCCAGCAGCGCGACCCTAGAGCCCGGGGAGCTGTTTTTT. Translated, it gives CASSATLEPGELFF. V usage is TRBV9 and J usage is TRBJ2-2; D not certain. Germline V gene lookup returns CDR1 SGDLS and CDR2 YYNGEE. This CDR3 region has 14 residues. Deletions cut 3 bases from V and 6 bases from J, with 12 bases between. Filled out from reference TRBV9 and TRBJ2-2, the complete variable domain reads DSGVTQTPKHLITATGQRVTLRCSPRSGDLSVYWYQQSLDQGLQFLIQYYNGEERAKGNILERFSAQQFPDLHSELNLSSLELGDSALYFCASSATLEPGELFFGEGSRLTVL.

The J gene is TRBJ2-5, the V gene TRBV7-3; 7 bases line up with TRBD2. V shed 8 bases and J 5 bases; nucleotides not matched to a gene: 8. The CDR3 is 13 residues long. Germline V lookup: CDR1 SGHTA, CDR2 FQGTGA. The CDR3 DNA reads as TGTGCCAGCCGCGGGGGTCATGAGGAGACCCAGTACTTC. Its translation is CASRGGHEETQYF.

The rearrangement uses TRBV24-1 and TRBJ2-7, with 7 nucleotides matching TRBD1. Germline loops: CDR1 KGHDR, CDR2 SFDVKD. The CDR3 loop spans 14 amino acids. After removal of 9 bases from V and 0 bases from J, the junction contained 7 bases not matched to a gene. CDR3 loop: CATARDSISYEQYF. CDR3 sequence (DNA): TGTGCCACCGCCCGGGACAGTATCTCCTACGAGCAGTACTTC.

The chain combines TRBV7-2 with TRBJ2-7; D perhaps matches TRBD2 (5 bases). CDR1 and CDR2 from the germline V gene are SGHTA and FQGNSA. The CDR3 consists of 14 residues. V gave up 5 bases and J gave up 3 bases, with 14 bases separating them. The CDR3 is CASSLDYPYYEQYF. For the CDR3, the DNA is TGTGCCAGCAGCCTAGACTACCCTTACTACGAGCAGTACTTC.

The J gene is TRBJ1-4, the V gene TRBV7-9; no definite D call. Germline loops: CDR1 SEHNR, CDR2 FQNEAQ (reference sequence). The CDR3 extends over 13 amino acids. Trimming took off 4 bases at V and 8 bases at J, with 11 bases between the two ends. CDR3: CASSSRSEEKLFF. The CDR3, as DNA: TGTGCCAGCAGCTCCCGTTCGGAGGAAAAACTGTTTTTT.